The next 8 T cell receptor beta chains were all read from a single sample in a study of OX40 agonist ivuxolimab in advanced cancers. The protocol was immunoSEQ multiplex PCR, while the TCRdb copy is restricted to in-frame clones and leaves out a portion. The sample has 20,000 or so clones, about 88% seen once. Sequencing was performed on CD4+ or CD8+ T cells sorted from blood, taken in a trial of the OX40 agonist ivuxolimab. The receptors were gathered from an adult with an advanced solid tumor such as melanoma, head and neck, liver or kidney cancer.

The chain couples TRBV21-1 to TRBJ1-1. TRBV21-1 is annotated as a pseudogene. The CDR3 consists of 15 residues. CDR3 loop: CASSKKGTGHTEAFF. The CDR3 coding sequence is TGTGCCAGCAGCAAAAAGGGGACGGGCCACACTGAAGCTTTCTTT.

The table lists this clone with a count of one. The V call is TRBV5-4, the J call TRBJ2-1; the D is unclear. The CDR3 consists of 14 residues. Germline lookup yields CDR1 SGHNT and CDR2 YYREEE (reference sequence). Trimming took 2 bases from V and 5 from J, leaving 11 bases between them. This CDR3 reads CASSFTLGDNEQFF. CDR3 in DNA: TGTGCCAGCAGCTTCACCCTTGGGGACAATGAGCAGTTCTTC.

This chain connects TRBV5-4 to TRBJ2-7; a weak D match, TRBD1 (5 bases). V was shortened by 2 bases and J by 1 base, with 22 bases between the two germline ends. CDR3 length: 18 amino acids. Germline V gene data show CDR1 as SGHNT and CDR2 as YYREEE (reference sequence). CDR3 amino acids: CASSLQALRSAPSYEQYF. The CDR3 coding sequence is TGTGCCAGCAGCTTACAGGCACTTCGTTCAGCCCCATCCTACGAGCAGTACTTC.

The chain has TRBV7-8 and TRBJ1-2, with 7 nucleotides matching TRBD1. With 2 bases clipped from V and 4 bases from J, the junction kept 7 bases outside the gene matches. Looked up from germline, CDR1 is SGHVS and CDR2 is FQNEAQ. The CDR3 loop spans 15 amino acids. The CDR3 DNA follows: TGTGCCAGCAGCTTAAGTAGGGGGCGAGGCTATGGCTACACCTTC. Protein sequence: CASSLSRGRGYGYTF.

The genes are TRBV7-6 and TRBJ2-3, with TRBD2 matching over 11 bases. Germline V CDR1 and CDR2: SGHVS, FNYEAQ. The CDR3 runs to 15 residues. V shed 1 base, J shed 7 bases, and the junction held 4 bases outside the gene matches. CDR3 DNA sequence: TGTGCCAGCAGCTTAGGGGGACTAGCGGTTCATACGCAGTATTTT. Protein product: CASSLGGLAVHTQYF.

CDR3 in DNA: TGTGCCAGCAGCACATCCTCAGGGTCGACGCAGTATTTT. This gives the protein CASSTSSGSTQYF. The chain uses TRBV27 and TRBJ2-3, with D possibly being TRBD1 (5 bases). The germline V gene has CDR1 MNHEY and CDR2 SMNVEV (reference sequence). Deletions cut 6 bases from V and 9 bases from J, with 16 bases between. There are 13 residues in the CDR3.

The chain recombines TRBV7-5 with TRBJ2-2. TRBV7-5 is assigned pseudogene status. The CDR3 spans 12 residues. For the CDR3, the DNA is TGTGTCATCCCAAGGTTATCCGGGGAGCTGTTTTTT. It encodes CVIPRLSGELFF.

The chain employs TRBV9 and TRBJ2-7; TRBD2 matches at 7 bases. The CDR3 length is 14 residues. J lost 7 bases, V lost 3 bases, and 10 bases had no gene match. CDR1 SGDLS and CDR2 YYNGEE come from the germline V gene. The CDR3 nucleotides read TGTGCCAGCAGCGGGCGGGCGGGAGCTTGGGAGCAGTACTTC. Protein sequence: CASSGRAGAWEQYF. Based on the CDR3 plus reference TRBV9 and TRBJ2-7, the full variable domain is DSGVTQTPKHLITATGQRVTLRCSPRSGDLSVYWYQQSLDQGLQFLIQYYNGEERAKGNILERFSAQQFPDLHSELNLSSLELGDSALYFCASSGRAGAWEQYFGPGTRLTVT.